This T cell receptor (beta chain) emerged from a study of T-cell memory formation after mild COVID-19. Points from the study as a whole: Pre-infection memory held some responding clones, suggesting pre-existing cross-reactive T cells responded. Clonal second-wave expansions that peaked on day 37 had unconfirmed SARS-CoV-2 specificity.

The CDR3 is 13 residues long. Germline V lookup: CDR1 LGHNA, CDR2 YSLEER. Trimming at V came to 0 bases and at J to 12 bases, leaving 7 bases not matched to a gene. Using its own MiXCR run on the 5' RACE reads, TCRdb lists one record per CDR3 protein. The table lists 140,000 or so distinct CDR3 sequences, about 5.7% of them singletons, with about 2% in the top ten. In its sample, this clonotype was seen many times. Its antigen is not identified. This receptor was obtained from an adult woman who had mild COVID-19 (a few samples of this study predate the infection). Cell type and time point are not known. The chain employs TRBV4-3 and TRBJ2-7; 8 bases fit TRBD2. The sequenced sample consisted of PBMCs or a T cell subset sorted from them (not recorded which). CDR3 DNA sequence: TGCGCCAGCAGCCAAGAGACCGGGACTAGTCTGTACTTC. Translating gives CASSQETGTSLYF.